This TCR beta chain was sequenced in a study of PD-1 blockade in classical Hodgkin lymphoma. Study-wide background: Nivolumab 3 mg/kg was given intravenously every 2 weeks.

Study-level points and caveats: Lower baseline TCR diversity marked trial partial responders and progressors. Researchers reported that CD4+ TCR diversity, though not CD8+, rose significantly by C4D1.

Every single patient, without exception, relapsed after autologous stem cell transplantation, and brentuximab vedotin exposure varied. Each best response was a complete response, a partial response or progressive disease. Data came from immunoSEQ multiplex PCR; TCRdb stores just in-frame clones and leaves some out. Of tens of thousands of clones in the sample, approximately 89% were seen once. To note about this clone: What it recognizes is unknown.

The sequencing here drew on peripheral blood mononuclear cells (PBMCs), taken before the second cycle of nivolumab. This TCR was recovered from a human donor with classical Hodgkin lymphoma.

In DNA form, the CDR3 reads TGTGCCAGCAGCTTAGAACAGGGGACCACAGATACGCAGTATTTT. Translated: CASSLEQGTTDTQYF. V usage is TRBV11-2 and J usage is TRBJ2-3, with TRBD1 matching 7 bases. Germline V gives CDR1 SGHAT, CDR2 FQNNGV. After removal of 0 bases from V and 2 bases from J, the junction contained 2 bases not matched to a gene. There are 15 residues in the CDR3.